The clone carrying this T cell receptor beta chain has more than one count but fewer than ten. Its antigen remains unknown. V lost 6 bases and J 6 bases, leaving 17 bases between the germline ends. CDR3 size: 14 residues. The V gene's germline CDR1 is MNHNY and CDR2 SVGAGI (reference sequence). The sample belongs to a study of cytomegalovirus exposure and HLA in healthy donors. Study-wide results and caveats: About 87% or about 30% of the time was how often most TCR beta V segments were productive, according to an earlier analysis.

Primers for the PCR totalled 60 Vbeta and 13 Jbeta. Sequencing was performed with immunoSEQ multiplex PCR; in TCRdb, only in-frame clones are kept and a portion is missing. The sample lists 150,000 to 200,000 clones; over 80% were seen once. This TCR was sampled from a man aged 50 to 59 in good health and CMV-seronegative. The material sequenced was PBMCs. The V gene is TRBV6-6, the J gene TRBJ1-2, with D uncertain. The CDR3 region has the DNA TGTGCCAGCAGATCAGGTGGCCTGGAGGATGGCTACACCTTC. Translating gives CASRSGGLEDGYTF.